This TCR beta chain was documented in a study of T cell repertoires in cytomegalovirus infection. From the reads, TCRdb called clonotypes with MiXCR, one entry per CDR3 protein. There are some 400,000 distinct CDR3 sequences in the sample; 15% to 20% occur only once, and 7.5% to 9% lies in the top ten. The CDR3 runs 15 residues. V lost 2 bases and J 5 bases, leaving 14 bases between the germline ends. Germline assignment: CDR1 SGHDT and CDR2 YYEEEE. In its sample, this clonotype was seen a few times. The material sequenced was PBMCs. This TCR was sampled from a human donor in good health (CMV status not recorded). Some clones in this sample may be carry-over from other donors' samples. This chain links TRBV5-6 with TRBJ2-1, with D uncertain. This CDR3 reads CASSFRTLINNEQFF. The DNA of the CDR3 is TGTGCCAGCAGCTTCCGGACGCTGATAAACAATGAGCAGTTCTTC. Full variable domain (rest looked up from reference TRBV5-6 and TRBJ2-1): DAGVTQSPTHLIKTRGQQVTLRCSPKSGHDTVSWYQQALGQGPQFIFQYYEEEERQRGNFPDRFSGHQFPNYSSELNVNALLLGDSALYLCASSFRTLINNEQFFGPGTRLTVL.